This TCR beta chain emerged from a study of blood T cell repertoires in COVID-19. On the study more broadly: Acute-phase and convalescent COVID-19 samples originated in the United States, Italy and Spain. PBMCs, B-cell-depleted T cells, or T cells were the source of the cDNA or gDNA that made up the material.

Original methodology: Counts of nucleated cells, estimated from reference gene primer amplification, were obtained. Profiled with immunoSEQ multiplex PCR; TCRdb holds only in-frame clones, not every one. The DNA was the basis for D and trimming; V, J and clone size are from that table. The table has about 320,000 clones, almost 85% seen once. Germline CDR1 MGHDK, CDR2 SYGVNS. This CDR3 contains 13 residues. J gave up 3 bases and V 9 bases, and 3 bases lay outside the gene matches. The V and J genes are TRBV25-1 and TRBJ2-2; TRBD1 matches 8 bases. The sequenced sample consisted of peripheral blood. The sequence was collected from a human donor in a cohort sampled during active COVID-19. The CDR3 spells CASLQGDTGELFF. For the CDR3, the DNA is TGTGCCAGTCTACAGGGGGACACCGGGGAGCTGTTTTTT.